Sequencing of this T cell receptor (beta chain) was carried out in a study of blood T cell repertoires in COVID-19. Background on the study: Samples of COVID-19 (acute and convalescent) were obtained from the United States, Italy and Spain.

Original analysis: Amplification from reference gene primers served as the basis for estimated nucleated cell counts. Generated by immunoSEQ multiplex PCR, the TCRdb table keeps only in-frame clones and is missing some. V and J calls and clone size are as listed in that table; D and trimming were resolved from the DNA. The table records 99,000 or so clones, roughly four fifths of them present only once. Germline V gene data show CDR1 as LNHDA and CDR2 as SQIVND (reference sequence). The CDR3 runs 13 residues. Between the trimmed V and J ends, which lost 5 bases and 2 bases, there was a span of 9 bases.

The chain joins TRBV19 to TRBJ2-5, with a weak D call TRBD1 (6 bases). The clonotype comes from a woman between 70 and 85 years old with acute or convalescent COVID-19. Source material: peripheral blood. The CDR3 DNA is TGTGCCAGTAGTCGGACAGCGCAAGAGACCCAGTACTTC. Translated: CASSRTAQETQYF.